This record looks at one TCR beta chain sequence and its context. V was cut by 9 bases and J by 3 bases, with 14 bases left in between. The length of the CDR3 is 13 residues. Per the germline V gene, CDR1 is MNHGY and CDR2 is SAAAGT. The data were obtained in a study of sequential checkpoint blockade in melanoma. Clones were sequenced by immunoSEQ multiplex PCR, and TCRdb holds only the in-frame ones, with some missing. The sample holds more than 250 clones, roughly 31% seen once. Treatment meaning: randomized to nivolumab then ipilimumab (arm A) or the reverse (arm B). This sequence originates from a human donor with melanoma. Sequenced here: tumor tissue (inferred from file names), sampled from a patient given nivolumab and ipilimumab in sequence. The chain combines TRBV6-8 with TRBJ1-1, with D possibly matching TRBD1 (6 bases). The DNA of the CDR3 is TGTGCCAGAGGTCCGAAGGGGGACACTGAAGCTTTCTTT. Encoded protein: CARGPKGDTEAFF.